These 3 T cell receptor beta chains originate from one sample sequenced in a study of blood T cell repertoires in COVID-19. The assay was immunoSEQ multiplex PCR, and TCRdb's table has in-frame clones only and misses some. This sample carries about 170,000 clones, around 85% of them seen once, and the ten largest clones take 5.5% to 8%. Source material: peripheral blood. The origin of the receptors is a man aged 80 or over with COVID-19, enrolled during active disease.

The V gene is TRBV2, the J gene TRBJ1-5, with no clear D. CDR1 and CDR2 from the germline V gene are SNHLY and FYNNEI. This CDR3 contains 12 residues. The germline V and J ends were trimmed by 5 bases and 5 bases, with 7 bases remaining between them. CDR3 protein: CASSLSDQPQHF. The CDR3 nucleotides read TGTGCCAGCAGTCTATCGGATCAGCCCCAGCATTTT.

V and J are TRBV12-5 and TRBJ2-7, with D tentatively TRBD1 (6 bases). Germline-derived CDR1 and CDR2 are LGHNT and FRNRAP. This CDR3 has 13 amino acids. Deletions cut 1 base from V and 3 bases from J, with 7 bases between. The CDR3 DNA is TGTGCTAGTGGTTTGGGGACAGTCTACGAGCAGTACTTC. This translates into CASGLGTVYEQYF.

This rearrangement joins TRBV5-1 to TRBJ2-1; D remains unclear. This CDR3 has 15 amino acids. Germline CDR1 reads SGHRS; CDR2 reads YFSETQ. Between the trimmed V and J ends, which lost 4 bases and 7 bases, there was a span of 18 bases. The CDR3 DNA reads TGCGCCAGCAGCCCTCCCGGGTCTCCTAGGAATGAGCAGTTCTTC. As protein: CASSPPGSPRNEQFF. The full variable domain, its missing parts supplied by reference TRBV5-1 and TRBJ2-1, is KAGVTQTPRYLIKTRGQQVTLSCSPISGHRSVSWYQQTPGQGLQFLFEYFSETQRNKGNFPGRFSGRQFSNSRSEMNVSTLELGDSALYLCASSPPGSPRNEQFFGPGTRLTVL.